Here is one TCR beta chain with its context. Its antigen is unknown. TCRdb itself ran the 5' RACE reads through MiXCR, one entry per CDR3 protein. The sample records roughly 8,400 distinct CDR3 sequences, approximately 61% being singletons. The CDR3 covers 14 residues. Trimming shortened V by 3 bases and J by 9 bases, and 18 bases separated the two germline ends. Germline assignment: CDR1 SQVTM and CDR2 ANQGSEA. Findings of the study overall: Tumor-infiltrating Treg TCR alpha and beta sequences overlapped most with tumor naive CD4+ T cells, then blood naive. The larger cohort examined one V-J beta rearrangement, not whole repertoires.

The memory fraction was CD4+CD45RO+CD25- cells. The sequenced sample consisted of tumor-infiltrating memory CD4+ T cells sorted from the breast tumor. As to subset: memory CD4+ T cells, CD4+CD45RO+CD25-. J is TRBJ2-1 and V is TRBV29-1, with a weak D call TRBD1 (6 bases). The source is a female donor with breast cancer. CDR3 DNA sequence: TGCAGCGTTGACGGCAGGGGCGAGATTGGTGAGCAGTTCTTC. This encodes CSVDGRGEIGEQFF.